These 31 T cell receptor beta chains were all obtained from the same sample, sequenced in a study of cytomegalovirus exposure and HLA in healthy donors. PCR primers comprised 60 Vbeta and 13 Jbeta primers. This table comes from immunoSEQ multiplex PCR, and its TCRdb copy is limited to in-frame clones, with some not included. Of 100,000 to 150,000 clones in the sample, approximately 82% are singletons; the top ten hold about 1.5%. Sample: PBMCs. The source of these receptors is a female donor in good health and CMV-seronegative.

The CDR3 coding sequence is TGCGCCAGCAGCTTGGCCGCGAAATCGGAGACCCAGTACTTC. Translated: CASSLAAKSETQYF. The chain links TRBV5-1 to TRBJ2-5, with no clear D. Germline V lookup: CDR1 SGHRS, CDR2 YFSETQ. This CDR3 comprises 14 residues. V was shortened by 0 bases and J by 5 bases, with 11 bases between the two germline ends.

The chain is built from TRBV5-1 and TRBJ2-3; perhaps TRBD2 as D (6 bases). From germline, CDR1 is SGHRS and CDR2 YFSETQ. This CDR3 comprises 18 residues. The germline V and J ends were trimmed by 0 bases and 1 base, with 18 bases remaining between them. The CDR3: CASSLDGGSFPGTDTQYF. The CDR3 bases are TGCGCCAGCAGCTTGGACGGGGGTAGTTTTCCCGGCACAGATACGCAGTATTTT.

The rearrangement uses TRBV28 and TRBJ2-7; 7 nucleotides line up with TRBD2. Losses at the gene ends were 4 bases for V and 0 bases for J; bases not matched to a gene: 9. Germline CDR1 reads MDHEN; CDR2 reads SYDVKM. This CDR3 spans 16 amino acids. CDR3 in DNA: TGTGCCAGCAGTTCCCCGGATAGCGGGTTCTCCTACGAGCAGTACTTC. Translated, it gives CASSSPDSGFSYEQYF.

This rearrangement joins TRBV16 to TRBJ2-1; 7 bases agree with TRBD1. The CDR3 runs to 14 residues. The junction had 5 bases not matched to a gene; V was cut back by 4 bases and J by 5 bases. The germline CDR1 and CDR2 sequences are KGHSY and FQNENV. CDR3 coding DNA: TGTGCCAGCAGCCCCGACAGGGAGAACAATGAGCAGTTCTTC. Amino acid sequence: CASSPDRENNEQFF.

The chain carries TRBV28 and TRBJ1-2; no clear D gene. Looked up from germline, CDR1 is MDHEN and CDR2 is SYDVKM. The CDR3 runs to 15 residues. Trimming took 2 bases from V and 4 from J, leaving 14 bases between them. DNA for the CDR3: TGTGCCAGCAGTTTAATGAGCCCGAGCGTCTATGGCTACACCTTC. This gives the protein CASSLMSPSVYGYTF.

The gene calls are TRBV29-1 and TRBJ2-3; 9 bases match TRBD2. With V trimmed by 5 bases and J by 0 bases, 6 bases remained unmatched. The germline V gene encodes CDR1 SQVTM and CDR2 ANQGSEA. The CDR3 length is 15 residues. CDR3 in amino acids: CSVRLAGHSTDTQYF. The CDR3 coding sequence is TGCAGCGTTCGCCTAGCGGGACATAGCACAGATACGCAGTATTTT.

This sequence joins TRBV27 and TRBJ1-5; 8 nucleotides align to TRBD1. Trimming removed 6 bases from V and 1 base from J; junction bases left unmatched: 14. The CDR3 runs to 18 residues. The V gene's germline CDR1 is MNHEY and CDR2 SMNVEV (reference sequence). The CDR3 reads CASSPYPQGAGSNQPQHF. CDR3 nucleotides: TGTGCCAGCAGCCCTTATCCTCAGGGGGCTGGGAGCAATCAGCCCCAGCATTTT.

The chain has TRBV4-1 and TRBJ1-2; D gene ambiguous. There are 17 residues in the CDR3. Germline V gene lookup returns CDR1 MGHRA and CDR2 YSYEKL. Between the trimmed V and J ends, which lost 3 bases and 4 bases, there was a span of 21 bases. CDR3 in amino acids: CASSHLYRAPEGYGYTF. CDR3 nucleotide sequence: TGCGCCAGCAGCCACCTATACCGGGCCCCAGAGGGCTATGGCTACACCTTC.

The chain combines TRBV6-6 with TRBJ2-7; 9 positions agree with TRBD2. This CDR3 contains 16 residues. With 6 bases clipped from V and 3 bases from J, the junction kept 12 bases outside the gene matches. CDR1 is MNHNY and CDR2 is SVGAGI in the germline V gene (reference sequence). The chain's CDR3 is CASSPGGGGRDYEQYF. The CDR3 region has the DNA TGTGCCAGCAGCCCCGGAGGGGGCGGGAGGGACTACGAGCAGTACTTC.

The chain joins TRBV30 to TRBJ1-3; 7 positions match TRBD1. Germline CDR1 is GTSNPN and CDR2 is SVGIG (reference sequence). V lost 4 bases to trimming and J lost 4 bases; unmatched junction nucleotides: 4. The CDR3 loop spans 13 amino acids. CDR3 sequence reads: CAWTGGRGNTIYF. As DNA, the CDR3 is TGTGCCTGGACAGGGGGGAGAGGAAACACCATATATTTT.

V is TRBV19 and J is TRBJ2-1, with no clear D. Germline loops: CDR1 LNHDA, CDR2 SQIVND (reference sequence). Trimming took 5 bases from V and 4 from J, leaving 9 bases between them. CDR3 length: 13 residues. Here the CDR3 DNA reads TGTGCCAGTAGTCCTATACCTTACAATGAGCAGTTCTTC. This codes for CASSPIPYNEQFF. Full variable domain (missing parts from reference TRBV19 and TRBJ2-1): DGGITQSPKYLFRKEGQNVTLSCEQNLNHDAMYWYRQDPGQGLRLIYYSQIVNDFQKGDIAEGYSVSREKKESFPLTVTSAQKNPTAFYLCASSPIPYNEQFFGPGTRLTVL.

The chain couples TRBV4-3 to TRBJ2-3; D remains unclear. V lost 1 base and J 4 bases, leaving 6 bases between the germline ends. The CDR3 loop spans 13 amino acids. Per the germline V gene, CDR1 is LGHNA and CDR2 is YSLEER. In DNA form, the CDR3 reads TGCGCCAGCAGCCAAGTCAGTGCAGATACGCAGTATTTT. This codes for CASSQVSADTQYF.

The chain couples TRBV4-3 to TRBJ2-1, with 9 bases aligning to TRBD2. V shed 4 bases and J 6 bases; nucleotides not matched to a gene: 13. CDR3 length equals 17 residues. The germline gives CDR1 LGHNA, CDR2 YSLEER. The CDR3 sequence: CASSRLSSGALGNEQFF. For the CDR3, the DNA is TGCGCCAGCAGCCGCTTGTCTAGCGGGGCCCTTGGCAATGAGCAGTTCTTC.

This clone was counted only a few times. The gene calls are TRBV2 and TRBJ1-3; tentatively, D is TRBD1 (5 bases). Trimming cost V 5 bases and J 4 bases, with 9 bases left between them. Germline CDR1 is SNHLY and CDR2 is FYNNEI. There are 13 residues in the CDR3. The CDR3 nucleotides read TGTGCCAGCAGTACAGGTTTAGGAAACACCATATATTTT. Translation gives CASSTGLGNTIYF.

The rearrangement links TRBV28 to TRBJ2-7; TRBD2 might be the D (6 bases). V shed 5 bases and J shed 2 bases, with 16 bases lying between them. CDR1 is MDHEN, CDR2 SYDVKM, per germline. CDR3 length: 15 residues. The CDR3 DNA reads as TGTGCCAGCAGTCCCCCCGGGACTGTAGCCTACGAGCAGTACTTC. Translating gives CASSPPGTVAYEQYF.

The chain employs TRBV5-1 and TRBJ1-2, with a tentative D call TRBD1 (6 bases). CDR1 and CDR2 (germline): SGHRS, YFSETQ. V lost 2 bases and J lost 4, with 15 bases in between. The CDR3 has 15 residues. The CDR3 sequence is CASSLLSGAGYGYTF. The CDR3 bases are TGCGCCAGCAGCTTATTATCAGGGGCAGGCTATGGCTACACCTTC.

Here the CDR3 DNA reads TGCGCCAGCAGCCAAGGGACGTGGGGGACTAATCAGCCCCAGCATTTT. Amino acid sequence: CASSQGTWGTNQPQHF. The V and J genes are TRBV4-1 and TRBJ1-5; D might be TRBD1 (5 bases). Trimming shortened V by 1 base and J by 4 bases, and 14 bases separated the two germline ends. This CDR3 is built from 16 residues. Germline CDR1 MGHRA, CDR2 YSYEKL.

This clone has a handful of counts. This chain connects TRBV5-6 to TRBJ2-7; a possible D gene is TRBD2 (6 bases). The V gene lost 4 bases and the J gene lost 3 bases, with 14 bases spanning the gap. CDR3 length: 14 amino acids. Germline-derived CDR1 and CDR2 are SGHDT and YYEEEE. CDR3 coding DNA: TGTGCCAGCAGCCCCGGGACTCCGGGCTACGAGCAGTACTTC. Protein sequence: CASSPGTPGYEQYF. Full variable domain (outside the CDR3, taken from reference TRBV5-6 and TRBJ2-7): DAGVTQSPTHLIKTRGQQVTLRCSPKSGHDTVSWYQQALGQGPQFIFQYYEEEERQRGNFPDRFSGHQFPNYSSELNVNALLLGDSALYLCASSPGTPGYEQYFGPGTRLTVT.

This sequence joins TRBV5-1 and TRBJ2-3, with 9 bases aligning to TRBD1. This CDR3 is built from 15 residues. The junction had 6 bases not matched to a gene; V was cut back by 1 base and J by 6 bases. Germline CDR1 and CDR2: SGHRS and YFSETQ. In DNA, the CDR3 is TGCGCCAGCAGCTTGACGGGACAGGGTTACGATACGCAGTATTTT. It encodes CASSLTGQGYDTQYF. Using reference TRBV5-1 and TRBJ2-3 for the parts outside the CDR3, the full variable domain is KAGVTQTPRYLIKTRGQQVTLSCSPISGHRSVSWYQQTPGQGLQFLFEYFSETQRNKGNFPGRFSGRQFSNSRSEMNVSTLELGDSALYLCASSLTGQGYDTQYFGPGTRLTVL.

The CDR3 is CASSVAPSGGDGEQFF. CDR3 sequence (DNA): TGTGCCAGCAGCGTAGCACCTAGCGGGGGAGACGGTGAGCAGTTCTTC. The chain is built from TRBV9 and TRBJ2-1; 10 nucleotides align to TRBD2. The CDR3 has 16 amino acids. Germline CDR1 and CDR2: SGDLS and YYNGEE. Trimming took 0 bases from V and 9 from J; bases not matched to a gene: 9.

This clone was observed once. The chain employs TRBV11-1 and TRBJ2-5; 9 nucleotides match TRBD1. Trimming took 6 bases from V and 9 from J; bases not matched to a gene: 11. Germline V gene sequence: CDR1 SGHAT, CDR2 FQDESV (reference sequence). The CDR3 runs 14 residues. The CDR3 spells CASSLPGQGTPQYF. The CDR3 DNA is TGTGCCAGCAGTCTCCCGGGACAGGGAACACCCCAGTACTTC.

The rearrangement uses TRBV4-2 and TRBJ2-7; TRBD1 is a possible D gene (6 bases). The CDR3 spans 13 residues. V dropped 8 bases and J dropped 1 base, with 12 bases sitting between them. Germline lookup yields CDR1 LGHNA and CDR2 YNFKEQ. The chain's CDR3 is CASGDIRSYEQYF. The DNA for the CDR3 is TGTGCCAGCGGGGACATCCGGTCCTACGAGCAGTACTTC.

This clone was observed once. V is TRBV19 and J is TRBJ1-4; a weak D match, TRBD1 (6 bases). The V gene's germline CDR1 is LNHDA and CDR2 SQIVND (reference sequence). V dropped 6 bases and J dropped 8 bases, with 16 bases sitting between them. This CDR3 spans 14 amino acids. The DNA of the CDR3 is TGTGCCAGTAGCTCCGGGACACGGAGAGAAAAACTGTTTTTT. Protein: CASSSGTRREKLFF.

V gene TRBV6-5 combines with J gene TRBJ2-1, with 7 bases matching TRBD2. The CDR3 consists of 14 residues. J was trimmed by 8 bases and V by 2 bases; bases with no gene match: 6. CDR1 MNHEY and CDR2 SVGAGI come from the germline V gene. CDR3 nucleotides: TGTGCCAGCAGTTACCGACTAGCCATCGATGAGCAGTTCTTC. This sequence encodes CASSYRLAIDEQFF.

The rearrangement uses TRBV7-8 and TRBJ2-3; 8 bases fit TRBD2. The V and J ends lost 2 bases and 1 base, in that order; junction bases with no gene match: 2. The CDR3 spans 15 residues. Per the germline V gene, CDR1 is SGHVS and CDR2 is FQNEAQ. CDR3 in amino acids: CASSLTRGGTDTQYF. CDR3 DNA sequence: TGTGCCAGCAGCTTAACGCGGGGGGGCACAGATACGCAGTATTTT.

The rearrangement links TRBV11-2 to TRBJ2-6; 9 bases line up with TRBD2. The CDR3 has 18 residues. CDR1 is SGHAT, CDR2 FQNNGV, per germline. V dropped 8 bases and J dropped 0; count of bases not matched to a gene: 11. The CDR3 DNA reads TGTGCCAGCTCGTGGGGGCTAGCGGGAAACTCTGGGGCCAACGTCCTGACTTTC. It specifies CASSWGLAGNSGANVLTF. The full variable domain, in which reference TRBV11-2 and TRBJ2-6 provide the parts outside the CDR3, is EAGVAQSPRYKIIEKRQSVAFWCNPISGHATLYWYQQILGQGPKLLIQFQNNGVVDDSQLPKDRFSAERLKGVDSTLKIQPAKLEDSAVYLCASSWGLAGNSGANVLTFGAGSRLTVL.

The rearrangement uses TRBV5-4 and TRBJ2-3; 11 nucleotides agree with TRBD2. Germline CDR1 is SGHNT and CDR2 is YYREEE (reference sequence). The trim removed 6 bases at V and 6 bases at J, leaving 12 bases unmatched. The CDR3 is 16 residues long. The CDR3 DNA reads as TGTGCCAGCACCTCTGATAGACTAGCGGGAACGGATACGCAGTATTTT. As protein: CASTSDRLAGTDTQYF.

Here the CDR3 reads CASSVGTHNEQFF. The CDR3 nucleotides read TGTGCCAGCAGCGTCGGGACTCACAATGAGCAGTTCTTC. This chain joins TRBV27 and TRBJ2-1, with TRBD2 as a possible D gene (6 bases). This CDR3 is 13 amino acids long. Germline V lookup: CDR1 MNHEY, CDR2 SMNVEV (reference sequence). V dropped 6 bases and J dropped 5 bases, with 11 bases sitting between them.

This sequence joins TRBV7-2 and TRBJ2-5; 8 bases fit TRBD2. This CDR3 spans 14 amino acids. V lost 4 bases and J lost 6; bases outside the gene matches: 7. CDR1 and CDR2 from the germline V gene are SGHTA and FQGNSA. This CDR3 reads CASSSGLAMKTQYF. DNA for the CDR3: TGTGCCAGCAGCTCCGGACTAGCAATGAAGACCCAGTACTTC.

V gene TRBV28 combines with J gene TRBJ2-7, with TRBD2 identical over 7 bases. From germline, CDR1 is MDHEN and CDR2 SYDVKM. The ends lost 4 bases at V and 7 bases at J; junction bases unmatched: 7. The length of the CDR3 is 13 residues. CDR3: CASSYSRTSEQYF. DNA for the CDR3: TGTGCCAGCAGTTACTCGCGGACTAGTGAGCAGTACTTC. The full variable domain, with the rest looked up from reference TRBV28 and TRBJ2-7, is DVKVTQSSRYLVKRTGEKVFLECVQDMDHENMFWYRQDPGLGLRLIYFSYDVKMKEKGDIPEGYSVSREKKERFSLILESASTNQTSMYLCASSYSRTSEQYFGPGTRLTVT.

This clone occurred a few times. The J gene is TRBJ2-1, the V gene TRBV4-3; 7 bases line up with TRBD2. The germline CDR1 and CDR2 sequences are LGHNA and YSLEER. V lost 0 bases, J lost 6 bases, and 8 bases stayed unmatched. The length of the CDR3 is 16 residues. This CDR3 reads CASSQDPAGYRNEQFF. The CDR3 DNA follows: TGCGCCAGCAGCCAAGACCCAGCGGGATATCGCAATGAGCAGTTCTTC.